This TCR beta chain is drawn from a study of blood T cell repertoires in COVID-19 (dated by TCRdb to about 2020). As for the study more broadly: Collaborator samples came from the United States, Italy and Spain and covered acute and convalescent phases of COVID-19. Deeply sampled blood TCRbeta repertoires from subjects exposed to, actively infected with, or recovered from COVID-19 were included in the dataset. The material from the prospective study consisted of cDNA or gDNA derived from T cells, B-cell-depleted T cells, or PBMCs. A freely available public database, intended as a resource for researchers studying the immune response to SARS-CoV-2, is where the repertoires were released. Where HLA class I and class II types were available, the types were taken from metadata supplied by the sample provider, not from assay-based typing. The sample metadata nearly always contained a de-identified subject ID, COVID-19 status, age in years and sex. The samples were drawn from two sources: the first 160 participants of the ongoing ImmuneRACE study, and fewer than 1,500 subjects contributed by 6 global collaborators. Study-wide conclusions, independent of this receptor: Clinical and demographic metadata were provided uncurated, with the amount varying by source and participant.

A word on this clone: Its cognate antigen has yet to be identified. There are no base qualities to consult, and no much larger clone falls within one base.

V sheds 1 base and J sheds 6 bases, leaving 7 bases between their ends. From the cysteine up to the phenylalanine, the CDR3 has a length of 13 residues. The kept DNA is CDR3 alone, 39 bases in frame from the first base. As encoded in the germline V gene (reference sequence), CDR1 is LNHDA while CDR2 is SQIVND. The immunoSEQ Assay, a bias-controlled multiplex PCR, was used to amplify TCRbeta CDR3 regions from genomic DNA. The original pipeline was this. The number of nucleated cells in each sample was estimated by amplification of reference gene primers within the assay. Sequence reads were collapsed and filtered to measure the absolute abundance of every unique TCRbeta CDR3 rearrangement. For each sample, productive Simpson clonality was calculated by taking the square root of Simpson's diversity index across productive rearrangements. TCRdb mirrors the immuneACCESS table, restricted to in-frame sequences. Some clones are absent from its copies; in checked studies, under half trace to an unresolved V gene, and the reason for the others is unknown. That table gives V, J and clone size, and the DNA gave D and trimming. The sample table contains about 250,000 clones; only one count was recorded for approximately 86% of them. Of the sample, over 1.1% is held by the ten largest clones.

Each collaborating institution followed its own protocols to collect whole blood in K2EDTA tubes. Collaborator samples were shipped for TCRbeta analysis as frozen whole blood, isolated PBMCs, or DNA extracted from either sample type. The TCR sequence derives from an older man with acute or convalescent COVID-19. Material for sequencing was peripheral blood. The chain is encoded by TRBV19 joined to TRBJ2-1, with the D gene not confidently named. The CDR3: CASSIGHPNEQFF. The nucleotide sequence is TGTGCCAGTAGTATAGGTCATCCCAATGAGCAGTTCTTC.